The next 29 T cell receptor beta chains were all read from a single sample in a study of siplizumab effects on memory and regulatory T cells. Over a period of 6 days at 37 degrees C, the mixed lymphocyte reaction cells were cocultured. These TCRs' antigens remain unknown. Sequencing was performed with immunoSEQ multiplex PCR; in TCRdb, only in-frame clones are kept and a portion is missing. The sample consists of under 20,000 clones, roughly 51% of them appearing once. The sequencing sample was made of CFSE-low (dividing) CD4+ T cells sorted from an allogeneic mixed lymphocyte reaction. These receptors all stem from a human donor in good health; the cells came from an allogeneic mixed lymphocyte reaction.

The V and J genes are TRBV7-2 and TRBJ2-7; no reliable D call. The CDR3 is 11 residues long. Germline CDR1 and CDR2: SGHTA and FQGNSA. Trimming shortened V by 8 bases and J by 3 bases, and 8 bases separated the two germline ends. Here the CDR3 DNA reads TGTGCCAGCGGCAACCTCTACGAGCAGTACTTC. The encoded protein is CASGNLYEQYF.

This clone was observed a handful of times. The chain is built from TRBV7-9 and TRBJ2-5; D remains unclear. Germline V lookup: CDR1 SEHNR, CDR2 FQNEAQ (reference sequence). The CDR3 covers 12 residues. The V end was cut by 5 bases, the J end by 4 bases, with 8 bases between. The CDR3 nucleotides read TGTGCCAGCAGCCAGTGGGGAGAGACCCAGTACTTC. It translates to CASSQWGETQYF.

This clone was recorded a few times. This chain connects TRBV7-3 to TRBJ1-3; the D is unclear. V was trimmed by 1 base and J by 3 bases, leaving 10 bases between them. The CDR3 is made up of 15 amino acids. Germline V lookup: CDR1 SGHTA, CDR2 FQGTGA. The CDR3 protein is CASSLNSGVGNTIYF. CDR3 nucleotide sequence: TGTGCCAGCAGCTTAAACTCGGGAGTTGGAAACACCATATATTTT.

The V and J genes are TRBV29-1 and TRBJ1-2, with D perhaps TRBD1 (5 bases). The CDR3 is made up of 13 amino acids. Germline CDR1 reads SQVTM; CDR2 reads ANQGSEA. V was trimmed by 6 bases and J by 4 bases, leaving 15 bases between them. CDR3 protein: CSVAGPRGYGYTF. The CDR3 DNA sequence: TGCAGCGTGGCGGGGCCCCGGGGCTATGGCTACACCTTC.

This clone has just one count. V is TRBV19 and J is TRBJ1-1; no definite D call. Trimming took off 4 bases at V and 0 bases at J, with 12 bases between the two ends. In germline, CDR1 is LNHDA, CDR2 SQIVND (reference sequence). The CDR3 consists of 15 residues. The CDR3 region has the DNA TGTGCCAGTAGTAATCCCTTGAGGTTGAACACTGAAGCTTTCTTT. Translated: CASSNPLRLNTEAFF.

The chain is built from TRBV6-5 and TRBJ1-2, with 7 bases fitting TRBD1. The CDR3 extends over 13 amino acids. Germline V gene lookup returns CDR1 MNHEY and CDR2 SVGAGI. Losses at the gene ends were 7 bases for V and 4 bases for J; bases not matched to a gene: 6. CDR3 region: CASTKTGVYGYTF. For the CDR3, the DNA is TGTGCCAGCACCAAAACAGGGGTCTATGGCTACACCTTC.

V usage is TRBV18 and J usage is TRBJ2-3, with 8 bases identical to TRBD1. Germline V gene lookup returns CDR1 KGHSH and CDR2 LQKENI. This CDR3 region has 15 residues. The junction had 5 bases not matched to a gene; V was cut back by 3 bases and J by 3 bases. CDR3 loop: CASSPQGAQTDTQYF. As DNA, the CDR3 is TGTGCCAGCTCACCGCAGGGGGCGCAAACAGATACGCAGTATTTT.

CDR3 bases: TGTGCCAGTAGTTGGACAGGGCTCGATCAGCCCCAGCATTTT. Translated: CASSWTGLDQPQHF. This chain links TRBV19 with TRBJ1-5; 8 nucleotides line up with TRBD1. The V gene end was trimmed by 5 bases and the J gene end by 5 bases; junction bases not matched to a gene: 5. The CDR3 spans 14 residues. Germline CDR1 reads LNHDA; CDR2 reads SQIVND (reference sequence). Complete variable domain (other parts from reference TRBV19 and TRBJ1-5): DGGITQSPKYLFRKEGQNVTLSCEQNLNHDAMYWYRQDPGQGLRLIYYSQIVNDFQKGDIAEGYSVSREKKESFPLTVTSAQKNPTAFYLCASSWTGLDQPQHFGDGTRLSIL.

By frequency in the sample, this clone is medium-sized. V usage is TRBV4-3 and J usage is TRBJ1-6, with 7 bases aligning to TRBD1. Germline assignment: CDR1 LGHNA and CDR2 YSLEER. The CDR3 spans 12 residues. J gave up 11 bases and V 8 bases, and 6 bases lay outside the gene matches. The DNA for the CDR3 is TGCGCCAGCGGCAACAGGGGCACACCCCTCCACTTT. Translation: CASGNRGTPLHF.

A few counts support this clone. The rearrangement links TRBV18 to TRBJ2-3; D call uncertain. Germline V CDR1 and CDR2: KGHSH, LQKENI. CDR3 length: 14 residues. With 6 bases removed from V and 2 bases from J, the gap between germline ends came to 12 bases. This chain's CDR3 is CASSPTLSTDTQYF. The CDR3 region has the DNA TGTGCCAGCTCCCCTACATTATCCACAGATACGCAGTATTTT.

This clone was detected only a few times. CDR3 DNA: TGCAGCGTAGCGTCGGCGGGGGCAAGCGAGCAGTACTTC. This sequence encodes CSVASAGASEQYF. The rearrangement links TRBV29-1 to TRBJ2-7; tentative D call: TRBD2 (7 bases). Trimming pared 6 bases from V and 6 bases from J, leaving 18 bases between. This CDR3 is 13 amino acids long. CDR1 SQVTM and CDR2 ANQGSEA come from the germline V gene.

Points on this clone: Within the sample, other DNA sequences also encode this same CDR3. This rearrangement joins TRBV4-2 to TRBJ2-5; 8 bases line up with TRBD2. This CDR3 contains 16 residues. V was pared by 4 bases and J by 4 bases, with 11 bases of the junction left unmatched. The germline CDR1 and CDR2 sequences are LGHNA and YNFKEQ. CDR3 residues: CASSPTRAGAGETQYF. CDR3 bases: TGTGCCAGCAGCCCTACCCGAGCGGGGGCGGGAGAGACCCAGTACTTC.

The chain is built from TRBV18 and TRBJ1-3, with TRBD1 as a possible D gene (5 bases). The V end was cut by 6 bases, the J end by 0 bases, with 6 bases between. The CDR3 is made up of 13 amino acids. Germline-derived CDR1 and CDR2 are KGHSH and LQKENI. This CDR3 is CASSQGSGNTIYF. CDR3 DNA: TGTGCCAGCTCGCAGGGCTCTGGAAACACCATATATTTT.

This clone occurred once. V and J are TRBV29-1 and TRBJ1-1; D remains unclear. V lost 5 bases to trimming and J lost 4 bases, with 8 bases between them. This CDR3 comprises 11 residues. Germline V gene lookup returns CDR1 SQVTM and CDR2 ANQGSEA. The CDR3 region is CSVQRSTEAFF. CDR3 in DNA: TGCAGCGTTCAGAGGAGCACTGAAGCTTTCTTT. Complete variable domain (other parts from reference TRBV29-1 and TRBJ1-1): SAVISQKPSRDICQRGTSLTIQCQVDSQVTMMFWYRQQPGQSLTLIATANQGSEATYESGFVIDKFPISRPNLTFSTLTVSNMSPEDSSIYLCSVQRSTEAFFGQGTRLTVV.

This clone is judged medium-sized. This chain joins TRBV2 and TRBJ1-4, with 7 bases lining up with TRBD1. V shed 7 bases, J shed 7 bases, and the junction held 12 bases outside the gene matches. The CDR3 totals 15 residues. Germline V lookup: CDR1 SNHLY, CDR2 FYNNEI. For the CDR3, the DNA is TGTGCCAGCAAAGACCGGGGACAGCAACTTGAAAAACTGTTTTTT. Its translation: CASKDRGQQLEKLFF.

This chain's CDR3 is CASSWDRGPSTNEKLFF. In DNA form, the CDR3 reads TGTGCCAGTAGTTGGGACAGGGGACCCTCAACTAATGAAAAACTGTTTTTT. V gene TRBV19 combines with J gene TRBJ1-4; TRBD1 matches at 10 bases. V trimming: 5 bases; J trimming: 0 bases; junction bases outside the gene matches: 6. The CDR3 loop spans 17 amino acids. Germline values: CDR1 LNHDA, CDR2 SQIVND (reference sequence).

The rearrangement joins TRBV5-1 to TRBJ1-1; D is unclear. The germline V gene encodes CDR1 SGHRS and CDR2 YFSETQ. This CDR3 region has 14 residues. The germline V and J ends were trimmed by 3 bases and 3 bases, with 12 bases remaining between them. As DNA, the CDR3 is TGCGCCAGCAGCTCAGAAGACCATCACACTGAAGCTTTCTTT. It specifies CASSSEDHHTEAFF.

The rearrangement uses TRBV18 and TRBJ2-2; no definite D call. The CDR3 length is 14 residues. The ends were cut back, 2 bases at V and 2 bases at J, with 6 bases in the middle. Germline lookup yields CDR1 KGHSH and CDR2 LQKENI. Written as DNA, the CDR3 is TGTGCCAGCTCACCAAGCCTTAACACCGGGGAGCTGTTTTTT. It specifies CASSPSLNTGELFF.

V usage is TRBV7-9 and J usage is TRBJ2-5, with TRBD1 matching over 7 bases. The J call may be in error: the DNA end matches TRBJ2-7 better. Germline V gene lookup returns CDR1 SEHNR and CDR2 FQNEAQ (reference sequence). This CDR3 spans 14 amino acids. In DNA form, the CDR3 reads TGTGCCAGCAGCTTCCGGGACAGAACCTACGAGCAGTACTTC. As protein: CASSFRDRTYEQYF.

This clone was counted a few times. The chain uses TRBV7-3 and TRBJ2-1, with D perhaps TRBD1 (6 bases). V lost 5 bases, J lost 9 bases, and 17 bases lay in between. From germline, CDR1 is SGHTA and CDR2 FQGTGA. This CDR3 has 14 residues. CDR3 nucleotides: TGTGCCAGCAGCCCCGCTTACAGGGCTGGTGAGCAGTTCTTC. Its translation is CASSPAYRAGEQFF.

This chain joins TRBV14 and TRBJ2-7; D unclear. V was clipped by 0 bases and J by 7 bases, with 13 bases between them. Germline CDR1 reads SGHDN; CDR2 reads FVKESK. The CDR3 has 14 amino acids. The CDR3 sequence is CASSQDMNQREQYF. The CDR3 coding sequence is TGTGCCAGCAGCCAAGATATGAATCAACGGGAGCAGTACTTC.

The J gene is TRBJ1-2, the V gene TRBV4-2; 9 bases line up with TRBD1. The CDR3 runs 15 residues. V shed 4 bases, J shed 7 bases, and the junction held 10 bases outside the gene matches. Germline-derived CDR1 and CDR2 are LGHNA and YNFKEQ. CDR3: CASSPPSGQGFGYTF. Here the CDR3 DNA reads TGTGCCAGCAGCCCCCCCTCAGGACAGGGGTTTGGCTACACCTTC.

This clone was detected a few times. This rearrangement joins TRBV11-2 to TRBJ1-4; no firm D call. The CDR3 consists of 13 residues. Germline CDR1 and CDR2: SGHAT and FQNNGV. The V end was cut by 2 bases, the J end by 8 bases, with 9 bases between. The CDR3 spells CASSLLLAEKLFF. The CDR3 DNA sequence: TGTGCCAGCAGCTTATTGCTTGCGGAAAAACTGTTTTTT.

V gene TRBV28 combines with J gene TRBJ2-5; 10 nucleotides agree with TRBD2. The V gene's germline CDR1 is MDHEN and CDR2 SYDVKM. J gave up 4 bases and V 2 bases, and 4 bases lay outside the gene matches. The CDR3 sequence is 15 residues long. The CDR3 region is CASSLGGLAAETQYF. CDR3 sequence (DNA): TGTGCCAGCAGTTTAGGCGGACTAGCGGCAGAGACCCAGTACTTC.

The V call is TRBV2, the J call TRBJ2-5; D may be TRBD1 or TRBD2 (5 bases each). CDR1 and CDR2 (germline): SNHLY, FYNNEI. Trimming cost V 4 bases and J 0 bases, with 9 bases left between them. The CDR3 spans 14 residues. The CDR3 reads CASSVGPNQETQYF. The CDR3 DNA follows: TGTGCCAGCAGTGTGGGACCAAACCAAGAGACCCAGTACTTC.

The DNA for the CDR3 is TGTGCCAGCAGTGCGGGGCGGAACACTGAAGCTTTCTTT. Its translation: CASSAGRNTEAFF. This rearrangement joins TRBV6-6 to TRBJ1-1, with D perhaps matching TRBD1 (5 bases). This CDR3 contains 13 residues. V lost 5 bases to trimming and J lost 1 base, with 8 bases between them. Germline CDR1 is MNHNY and CDR2 is SVGAGI (reference sequence).

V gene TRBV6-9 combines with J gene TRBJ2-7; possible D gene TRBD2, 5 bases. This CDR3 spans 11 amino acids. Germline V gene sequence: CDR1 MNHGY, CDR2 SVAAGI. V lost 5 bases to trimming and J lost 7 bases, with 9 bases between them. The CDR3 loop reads CASSTRGEQYF. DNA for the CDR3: TGTGCCAGCAGTACCCGAGGGGAGCAGTACTTC.

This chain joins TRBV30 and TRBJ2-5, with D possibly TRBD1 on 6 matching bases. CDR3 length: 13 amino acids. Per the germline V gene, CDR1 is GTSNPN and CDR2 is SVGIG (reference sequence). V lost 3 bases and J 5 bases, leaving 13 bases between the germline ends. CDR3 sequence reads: CAWSLGQLETQYF. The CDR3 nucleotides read TGTGCCTGGAGCCTCGGACAGCTGGAGACCCAGTACTTC.

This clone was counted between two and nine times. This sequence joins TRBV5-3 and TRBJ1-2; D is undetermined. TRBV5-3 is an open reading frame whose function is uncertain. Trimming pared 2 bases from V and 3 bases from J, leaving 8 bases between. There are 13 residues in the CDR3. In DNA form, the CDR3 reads TGTGCCAGAAGCTTTAGAGAGGACTATGGCTACACCTTC. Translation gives CARSFREDYGYTF.